This is a list of T cell receptor beta chains from one sample in a study of cytomegalovirus exposure and HLA in healthy donors. The data were produced by immunoSEQ multiplex PCR, yet TCRdb's version contains in-frame clones alone and is incomplete. The sample table sets out more than 140,000 clones. Sequenced material: PBMCs. These receptors were collected from a woman aged 18-30 years in good health and CMV-seronegative. Both conserved end residues are part of each CDR3. Each record gives: V gene, CDR3 length, J gene, CDR3 protein.

TRBV6-1,14,TRBJ1-2,CASSEGTGNYGYTF
TRBV4-1,13,TRBJ2-1,CASSQLGGHEQFF
TRBV5-1,17,TRBJ2-1,CASSHHFEQGLGNEQFF
TRBV7-9,16,TRBJ1-5,CASSLAGQPRNQPQHF
TRBV5-1,14,TRBJ2-5,CASSFRRSSETQYF
TRBV6-1,15,TRBJ1-2,CASSAGGGGYYGYTF
TRBV6-1,16,TRBJ2-2,CASSESRASNTGELFF
TRBV11-2,15,TRBJ1-3,CASSLDSGTGNTIYF
TRBV9,14,TRBJ2-3,CASSRLFGTDTQYF
TRBV25-1,15,TRBJ2-1,CASGRLVGDPLEQFF
TRBV2,14,TRBJ2-1,CARRQGGVGNEQFF
TRBV7-3,14,TRBJ2-3,CASSLNGRADTQYF
TRBV18,14,TRBJ1-3,CATERPGQQNTIYF
TRBV29-1,12,TRBJ1-4,CSVEGFAEKLFF
TRBV5-1,15,TRBJ2-5,CASTRSSGDQETQYF
TRBV4-3,13,TRBJ1-5,CASSQDGSQPQHF
TRBV19,16,TRBJ1-5,CASSPSPDRISQPQHF
TRBV2,14,TRBJ1-2,CASSLPGTGNGYTF
TRBV5-1,16,TRBJ2-3,CASSLVTGGSTDTQYF
TRBV5-1,13,TRBJ2-1,CASSSDRGNEQFF
TRBV2,15,TRBJ2-3,CASSSGTSVFATQYF
TRBV29-1,10,TRBJ1-2,CSVDPGNYTF